These 26 T cell receptor beta chains share one sample of origin, sequenced in a study of tumour-infiltrating T cells in Burkitt lymphoma. Data came from immunoSEQ multiplex PCR; TCRdb stores just in-frame clones and leaves some out. The repertoire holds approximately 4,200 clones, with 11% to 15% as singletons. Sequenced input: tumor tissue. Every receptor here comes from a human donor with Burkitt lymphoma.

The sample holds a few counts of this clone. The chain links TRBV11-2 to TRBJ2-1; D is ambiguous. V dropped 4 bases and J dropped 0 bases, with 13 bases sitting between them. Per the germline V gene, CDR1 is SGHAT and CDR2 is FQNNGV. The CDR3 sequence is 16 residues long. Written as DNA, the CDR3 is TGTGCCAGCAGCTCATACTACCAGAGCTCCTACAATGAGCAGTTCTTC. Translating it yields CASSSYYQSSYNEQFF.

This clone was seen a handful of times. This chain connects TRBV27 to TRBJ2-7, with 10 bases that match TRBD1. Germline-derived CDR1 and CDR2 are MNHEY and SMNVEV (reference sequence). CDR3 length: 12 amino acids. V dropped 6 bases and J dropped 7; count of bases not matched to a gene: 3. As DNA, the CDR3 is TGTGCCAGCAGGGACAGGGGGAGTGAGCAGTACTTC. Translation gives CASRDRGSEQYF.

This clone was observed a few times. The CDR3 coding sequence is TGTGCCAGCAGCTTTAAAGGGGAGCCGTTCTACGAGCAGTACTTC. This encodes CASSFKGEPFYEQYF. The genes are TRBV5-6 and TRBJ2-7; D is perhaps TRBD1 or TRBD2 (5 bases each). The CDR3 totals 15 residues. The germline V and J ends were trimmed by 2 bases and 3 bases, with 15 bases remaining between them. Per germline, CDR1 SGHDT and CDR2 YYEEEE. The full variable domain, completed using reference TRBV5-6 and TRBJ2-7, is DAGVTQSPTHLIKTRGQQVTLRCSPKSGHDTVSWYQQALGQGPQFIFQYYEEEERQRGNFPDRFSGHQFPNYSSELNVNALLLGDSALYLCASSFKGEPFYEQYFGPGTRLTVT.

The gene calls are TRBV28 and TRBJ1-5, with unresolved D. V lost 5 bases, J lost 0 bases, and 14 bases lay in between. CDR3 length equals 16 residues. Germline assignment: CDR1 MDHEN and CDR2 SYDVKM. The CDR3 nucleotides read TGTGCCAGCAGTCCCACCCGCGTAGTTAGCAATCAGCCCCAGCATTTT. Its protein is CASSPTRVVSNQPQHF.

This clone occurred a few times. The chain employs TRBV5-4 and TRBJ2-7, with 13 bases aligning to TRBD2. The CDR3 contains 15 residues. The germline CDR1 and CDR2 sequences are SGHNT and YYREEE (reference sequence). Trimming at V came to 4 bases and at J to 4 bases, leaving 5 bases not matched to a gene. CDR3 sequence reads: CASSNPGLAGYEQYF. DNA for the CDR3: TGTGCCAGCAGCAATCCGGGACTAGCGGGATACGAGCAGTACTTC.

The chain is built from TRBV18 and TRBJ1-1; possibly TRBD1 for D (6 bases). This CDR3 spans 14 amino acids. Germline V gene data show CDR1 as KGHSH and CDR2 as LQKENI. V was shortened by 5 bases and J by 4 bases, with 14 bases between the two germline ends. The CDR3 DNA reads TGTGCCAGCTCAATTAACAGGGAAGGCACTGAAGCTTTCTTT. Translating gives CASSINREGTEAFF.

This clone showed up just a few times. The V gene is TRBV7-9, the J gene TRBJ1-5; 8 bases fit TRBD1. The junction had 10 bases not matched to a gene; V was cut back by 0 bases and J by 0 bases. The CDR3 length is 19 residues. The germline CDR1 and CDR2 sequences are SEHNR and FQNEAQ (reference sequence). CDR3 bases: TGTGCCAGCAGCTTAGCCCTTGGGACAGGCAGTTATAGCAATCAGCCCCAGCATTTT. Translating gives CASSLALGTGSYSNQPQHF. The variable domain in full, with the rest retrieved from reference TRBV7-9 and TRBJ1-5, is DTGVSQNPRHKITKRGQNVTFRCDPISEHNRLYWYRQTLGQGPEFLTYFQNEAQLEKSRLLSDRFSAERPKGSFSTLEIQRTEQGDSAMYLCASSLALGTGSYSNQPQHFGDGTRLSIL.

The gene calls are TRBV7-6 and TRBJ2-2; TRBD2 matches 15 bases. CDR3 size: 17 residues. V trimming: 4 bases; J trimming: 6 bases; junction bases outside the gene matches: 6. In germline, CDR1 is SGHVS, CDR2 FNYEAQ. In DNA, the CDR3 is TGTGCCAGCAGCTCGCCCGGACTAGCGGGGGGGCCCGGGGAGCTGTTTTTT. Encoded protein: CASSSPGLAGGPGELFF.

The CDR3 sequence: CAWSVPRNTEAFF. CDR3 coding DNA: TGTGCCTGGAGTGTCCCTAGGAACACTGAAGCTTTCTTT. The chain links TRBV30 to TRBJ1-1; the D is unclear. CDR3 length equals 13 residues. Germline V gene data show CDR1 as GTSNPN and CDR2 as SVGIG (reference sequence). Trimming removed 0 bases at V and 1 base at J, with 6 bases between.

The rearrangement uses TRBV27 and TRBJ1-2; D gene unclear. Germline lookup yields CDR1 MNHEY and CDR2 SMNVEV (reference sequence). This CDR3 has 13 residues. V shed 5 bases and J shed 8 bases, with 15 bases lying between them. The CDR3 spells CASSPTGAEGYTF. The CDR3 DNA is TGTGCCAGCAGTCCGACGGGAGCTGAAGGCTACACCTTC.

V gene TRBV7-6 combines with J gene TRBJ1-2; no definite D call. This CDR3 comprises 14 residues. V lost 5 bases to trimming and J lost 4 bases, with 14 bases between them. The germline V gene encodes CDR1 SGHVS and CDR2 FNYEAQ. The DNA of the CDR3 is TGTGCCAGCAGCAAAGAGGTCGAGAGCTATGGCTACACCTTC. Translation: CASSKEVESYGYTF.

V usage is TRBV10-3 and J usage is TRBJ2-3; 8 nucleotides align to TRBD1. The CDR3 consists of 18 residues. J lost 9 bases, V lost 2 bases, and 19 bases had no gene match. Germline V gene data show CDR1 as ENHRY and CDR2 as SYGVKD. The CDR3 protein is CAISELLRDRKLFGTQYF. The CDR3 nucleotides read TGTGCCATCAGTGAGCTGCTTCGGGACAGGAAACTTTTCGGGACGCAGTATTTT.

V usage is TRBV5-1 and J usage is TRBJ1-4; 8 bases are shared with TRBD1. The CDR3 sequence is 17 residues long. Trimming at V came to 4 bases and at J to 1 base, leaving 9 bases not matched to a gene. Germline V gene lookup returns CDR1 SGHRS and CDR2 YFSETQ. CDR3 coding DNA: TGCGCCAGCAGCCCCGGACAGGGTTTACGAACTAATGAAAAACTGTTTTTT. Residues: CASSPGQGLRTNEKLFF.

This clone was counted a few times. This rearrangement joins TRBV27 to TRBJ1-2, with TRBD1 matching over 10 bases. Germline lookup yields CDR1 MNHEY and CDR2 SMNVEV (reference sequence). The CDR3 contains 15 residues. V shed 5 bases and J 8 bases; nucleotides not matched to a gene: 11. CDR3 nucleotides: TGTGCCAGCAGTCCCTCGACAGGGGGCAGGTACGGCTACACCTTC. This sequence encodes CASSPSTGGRYGYTF.

This clone has more than one count but fewer than ten. This CDR3 is CASSGQSGPYEQYF. CDR3 nucleotides: TGTGCCAGCAGTGGACAATCGGGGCCTTACGAGCAGTACTTC. The chain couples TRBV6-1 to TRBJ2-7; D possibly uses TRBD1 or TRBD2 (5 bases each). Germline values: CDR1 MNHNS, CDR2 SASEGT. The CDR3 has 14 residues. Trimming shortened V by 4 bases and J by 4 bases, and 14 bases separated the two germline ends.

This clone was observed a handful of times. The chain couples TRBV14 to TRBJ2-7, with 9 bases matching TRBD1. CDR3 length equals 19 residues. Germline trimming cut 5 bases from V and 0 bases from J; bases unmatched to any gene: 17. CDR1 and CDR2 from the germline V gene are SGHDN and FVKESK. CDR3 sequence (DNA): TGTGCCAGCAGCACGTCCGGGACAGGGTCATTAAGGAGCTCCTACGAGCAGTACTTC. Translation gives CASSTSGTGSLRSSYEQYF.

This clone was observed a handful of times. This sequence joins TRBV2 and TRBJ2-7; D not resolved. The CDR3 spans 12 residues. V was shortened by 5 bases and J by 4 bases, with 9 bases between the two germline ends. Per the germline V gene, CDR1 is SNHLY and CDR2 is FYNNEI. The CDR3: CASSRSRYEQYF. The CDR3, as DNA: TGTGCCAGCAGTAGGAGCCGGTACGAGCAGTACTTC.

In its sample, this clone was seen a few times. The genes are TRBV25-1 and TRBJ2-7, with 8 positions matching TRBD1. Trimming cost V 4 bases and J 7 bases; bases outside gene matches: 6. Germline values: CDR1 MGHDK, CDR2 SYGVNS. The CDR3 has 13 residues. The CDR3 here is CASSGTGTGEQYF. The CDR3 bases are TGTGCCAGCAGTGGGACAGGGACGGGGGAGCAGTACTTC.

The gene calls are TRBV7-9 and TRBJ1-4; 9 bases fit TRBD1. Trimming removed 4 bases from V and 7 bases from J; junction bases left unmatched: 7. This CDR3 has 15 residues. Germline V gives CDR1 SEHNR, CDR2 FQNEAQ (reference sequence). The CDR3 loop reads CASSSVGQGFEKLFF. The DNA of the CDR3 is TGTGCCAGCAGCTCGGTTGGACAGGGGTTTGAAAAACTGTTTTTT.

This clone was seen more than once but under ten times. This rearrangement joins TRBV10-3 to TRBJ2-1; TRBD2 is a possible D gene (6 bases). V was cut by 6 bases and J by 3 bases, with 12 bases left in between. The CDR3 is 14 amino acids. Germline CDR1 reads ENHRY; CDR2 reads SYGVKD. The CDR3 DNA is TGTGCCATCAGGGACCCCGGGGGCTACAATGAGCAGTTCTTC. Its translation: CAIRDPGGYNEQFF.

This clone was seen only a few times. J is TRBJ2-5 and V is TRBV6-1; 12 positions match TRBD2. In germline, CDR1 is MNHNS, CDR2 SASEGT. CDR3 length: 16 residues. With 2 bases clipped from V and 1 base from J, the junction kept 2 bases outside the gene matches. For the CDR3, the DNA is TGTGCCAGCAGTGAACCGACTAGCGGGGGCCAAGAGACCCAGTACTTC. Its translation is CASSEPTSGGQETQYF.

About this clone itself: A read error may produce the germline difference seen at one junction end. The V gene is TRBV5-6, the J gene TRBJ1-2; D gene ambiguous. Per the germline V gene, CDR1 is SGHDT and CDR2 is YYEEEE. The CDR3 sequence is 14 residues long. In DNA form, the CDR3 reads TGTGCCAGCAGCCCCGGACCGGGTAGCTATGGCTACATCTTC. Translated: CASSPGPGSYGYIF. The whole variable domain, filled in from reference TRBV5-6 and TRBJ1-2, reads DAGVTQSPTHLIKTRGQQVTLRCSPKSGHDTVSWYQQALGQGPQFIFQYYEEEERQRGNFPDRFSGHQFPNYSSELNVNALLLGDSALYLCASSPGPGSYGYIFGSGTRLTVV.

Turning to this clone: At one end the junction does not follow the germline gene, possibly because of a read error. The chain carries TRBV28 and TRBJ1-1; D is possibly TRBD1 (5 bases). The CDR3 totals 14 residues. Germline loops: CDR1 MDHEN, CDR2 SYDVKM. The CDR3 DNA is TGTGCCAGCAGTTTGGGACGGTTGAACACTGAAGTTTTCTTT. Its protein is CASSLGRLNTEVFF.

The chain carries TRBV5-1 and TRBJ1-2; the D gene is possibly TRBD1 (6 bases). Germline values: CDR1 SGHRS, CDR2 YFSETQ. The V and J ends lost 4 bases and 2 bases respectively, with 12 bases between them. This CDR3 comprises 14 residues. The CDR3 region has the DNA TGCGCCAGCAGCCTGACAGGACCAAACTATGGCTACACCTTC. Translating it yields CASSLTGPNYGYTF. Variable domain in full (rest from reference TRBV5-1 and TRBJ1-2): KAGVTQTPRYLIKTRGQQVTLSCSPISGHRSVSWYQQTPGQGLQFLFEYFSETQRNKGNFPGRFSGRQFSNSRSEMNVSTLELGDSALYLCASSLTGPNYGYTFGSGTRLTVV.

This clone was seen only a few times. The genes are TRBV7-9 and TRBJ1-4; D not resolved. The CDR3 has 14 residues. The V gene lost 1 base and the J gene lost 5 bases, with 8 bases spanning the gap. Germline CDR1 reads SEHNR; CDR2 reads FQNEAQ (reference sequence). This CDR3 is CASSLEQRNEKLFF. CDR3 sequence (DNA): TGTGCCAGCAGCTTAGAACAGAGGAATGAAAAACTGTTTTTT.

This chain joins TRBV5-5 and TRBJ1-1; D unclear. From germline, CDR1 is SGHKS and CDR2 YYEKEE (reference sequence). CDR3 length: 15 residues. V dropped 4 bases and J dropped 4 bases, with 17 bases sitting between them. CDR3 coding DNA: TGTGCCAGCAGCGATCAAAGGGTGGGTGGCACTGAAGCTTTCTTT. Protein product: CASSDQRVGGTEAFF.